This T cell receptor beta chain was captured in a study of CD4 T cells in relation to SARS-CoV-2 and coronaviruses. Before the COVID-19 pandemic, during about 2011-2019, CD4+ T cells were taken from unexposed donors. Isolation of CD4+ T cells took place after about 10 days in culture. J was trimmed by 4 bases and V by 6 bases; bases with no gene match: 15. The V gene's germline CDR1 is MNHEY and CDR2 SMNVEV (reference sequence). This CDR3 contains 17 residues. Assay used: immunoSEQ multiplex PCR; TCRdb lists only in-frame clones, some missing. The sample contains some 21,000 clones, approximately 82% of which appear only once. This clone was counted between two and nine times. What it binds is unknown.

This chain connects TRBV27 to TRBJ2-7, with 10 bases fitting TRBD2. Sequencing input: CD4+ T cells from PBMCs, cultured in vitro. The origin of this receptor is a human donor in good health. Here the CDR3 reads CASSLGRASGGLYEQYF. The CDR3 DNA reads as TGTGCCAGCAGCCTTGGCCGGGCTAGCGGGGGCTTATACGAGCAGTACTTC.